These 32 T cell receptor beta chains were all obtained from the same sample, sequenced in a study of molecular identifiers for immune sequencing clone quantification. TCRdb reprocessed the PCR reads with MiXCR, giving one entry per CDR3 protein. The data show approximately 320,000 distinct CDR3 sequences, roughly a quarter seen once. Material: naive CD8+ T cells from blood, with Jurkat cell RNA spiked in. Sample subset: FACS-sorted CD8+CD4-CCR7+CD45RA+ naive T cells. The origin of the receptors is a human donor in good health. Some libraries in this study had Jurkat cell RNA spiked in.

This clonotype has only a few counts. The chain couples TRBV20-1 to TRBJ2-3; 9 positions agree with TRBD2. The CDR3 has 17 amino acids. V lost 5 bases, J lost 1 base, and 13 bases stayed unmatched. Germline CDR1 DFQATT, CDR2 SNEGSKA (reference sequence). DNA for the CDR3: TGCAGTGCTCTTGTTCGACCCCGGACTAGCGGCACAGATACGCAGTATTTT. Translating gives CSALVRPRTSGTDTQYF.

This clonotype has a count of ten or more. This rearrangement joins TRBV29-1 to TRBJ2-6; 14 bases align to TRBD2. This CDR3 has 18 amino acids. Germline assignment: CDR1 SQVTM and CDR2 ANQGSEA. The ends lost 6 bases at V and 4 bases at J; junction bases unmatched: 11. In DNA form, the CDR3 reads TGCAGCGTCTATATACCGGGACTAGCGGGAGTGGGGGCCAACGTCCTGACTTTC. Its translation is CSVYIPGLAGVGANVLTF. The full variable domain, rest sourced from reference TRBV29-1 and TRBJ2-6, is SAVISQKPSRDICQRGTSLTIQCQVDSQVTMMFWYRQQPGQSLTLIATANQGSEATYESGFVIDKFPISRPNLTFSTLTVSNMSPEDSSIYLCSVYIPGLAGVGANVLTFGAGSRLTVL.

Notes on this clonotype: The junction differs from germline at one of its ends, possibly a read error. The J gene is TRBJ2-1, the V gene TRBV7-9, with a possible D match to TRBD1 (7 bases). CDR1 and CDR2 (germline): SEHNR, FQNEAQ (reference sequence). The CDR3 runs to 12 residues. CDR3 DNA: TGTGCCGGCAGCAGAACCCCGGACAGGAGGGCCTTC. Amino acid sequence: CAGSRTPDRRAF.

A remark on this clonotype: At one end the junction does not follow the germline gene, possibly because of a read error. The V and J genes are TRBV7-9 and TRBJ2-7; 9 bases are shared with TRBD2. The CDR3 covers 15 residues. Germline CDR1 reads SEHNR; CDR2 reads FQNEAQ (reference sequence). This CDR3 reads CASSPLAGEGYAQYF. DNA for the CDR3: TGTGCCAGCAGCCCTTTAGCGGGGGAGGGGTACGCGCAGTACTTC.

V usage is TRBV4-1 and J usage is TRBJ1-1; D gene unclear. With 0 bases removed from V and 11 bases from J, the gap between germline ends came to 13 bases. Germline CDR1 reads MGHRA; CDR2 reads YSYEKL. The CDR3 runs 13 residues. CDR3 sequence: CASSQDCASEAFF. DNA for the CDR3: TGCGCCAGCAGCCAAGATTGTGCTTCGGAGGCTTTCTTT.

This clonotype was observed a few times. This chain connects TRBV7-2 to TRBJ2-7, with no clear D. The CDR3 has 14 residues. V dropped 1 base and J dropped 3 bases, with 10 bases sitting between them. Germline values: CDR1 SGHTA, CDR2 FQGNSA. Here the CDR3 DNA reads TGTGCCAGCAGCTTAGTGCCGGGTTTCTACGAGCAGTACTTC. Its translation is CASSLVPGFYEQYF.

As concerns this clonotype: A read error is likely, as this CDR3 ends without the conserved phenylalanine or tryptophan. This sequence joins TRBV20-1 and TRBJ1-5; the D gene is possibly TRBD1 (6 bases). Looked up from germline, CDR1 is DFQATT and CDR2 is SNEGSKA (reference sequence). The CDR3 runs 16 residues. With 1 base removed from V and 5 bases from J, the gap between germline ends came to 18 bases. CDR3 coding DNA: TGCAGTGCTAGAGGCCGGACAGCGCCCTATGATCAGCCCCAGCATTCT. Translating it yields CSARGRTAPYDQPQHS.

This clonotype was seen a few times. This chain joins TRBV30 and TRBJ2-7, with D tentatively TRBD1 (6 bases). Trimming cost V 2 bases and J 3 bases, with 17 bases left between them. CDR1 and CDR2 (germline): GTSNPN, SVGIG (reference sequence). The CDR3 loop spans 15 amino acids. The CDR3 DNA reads TGTGCCTGGAGTTTGCCACAGGGAAATATCTACGAGCAGTACTTC. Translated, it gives CAWSLPQGNIYEQYF.

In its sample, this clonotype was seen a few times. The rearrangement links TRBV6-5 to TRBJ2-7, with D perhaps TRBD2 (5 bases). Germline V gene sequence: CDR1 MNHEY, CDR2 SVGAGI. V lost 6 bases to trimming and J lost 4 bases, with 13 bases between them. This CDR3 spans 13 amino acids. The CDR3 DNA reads TGTGCCAGCAGCCCCGATGGAGGTTACGAGCAGTACTTC. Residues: CASSPDGGYEQYF.

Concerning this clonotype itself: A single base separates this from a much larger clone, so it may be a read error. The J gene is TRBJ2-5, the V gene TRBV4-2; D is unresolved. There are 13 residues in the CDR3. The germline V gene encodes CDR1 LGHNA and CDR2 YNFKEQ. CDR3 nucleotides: TGTGCCAGCGGCCAAGATCTTGAAGAGACCCAGTACTTC. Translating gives CASGQDLEETQYF.

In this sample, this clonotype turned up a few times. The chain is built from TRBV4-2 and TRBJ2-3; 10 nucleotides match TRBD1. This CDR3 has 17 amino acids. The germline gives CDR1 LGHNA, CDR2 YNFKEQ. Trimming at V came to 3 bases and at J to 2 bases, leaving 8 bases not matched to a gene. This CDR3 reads CASSQSPGQGYTDTQYF. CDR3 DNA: TGTGCCAGCAGCCAGAGTCCGGGACAGGGGTACACAGATACGCAGTATTTT.

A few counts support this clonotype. The CDR3: CASSHGQGGQYF. Here the CDR3 DNA reads TGCGCCAGCAGCCATGGACAGGGAGGGCAGTACTTC. The chain combines TRBV4-3 with TRBJ2-7, with 8 bases identical to TRBD1. CDR3 size: 12 residues. From germline, CDR1 is LGHNA and CDR2 YSLEER. Losses at the gene ends were 3 bases for V and 9 bases for J; bases not matched to a gene: 4.

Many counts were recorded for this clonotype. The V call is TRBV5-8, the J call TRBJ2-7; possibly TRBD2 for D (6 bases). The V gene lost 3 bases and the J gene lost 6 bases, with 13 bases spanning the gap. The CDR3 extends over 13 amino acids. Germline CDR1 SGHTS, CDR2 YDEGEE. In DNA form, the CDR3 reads TGTGCCAGCAGCTACCAAGCCGGGAGCGAGCAGTACTTC. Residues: CASSYQAGSEQYF.

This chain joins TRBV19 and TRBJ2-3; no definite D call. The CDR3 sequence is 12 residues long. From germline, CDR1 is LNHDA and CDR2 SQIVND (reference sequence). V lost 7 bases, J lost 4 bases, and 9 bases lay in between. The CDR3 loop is CASTSSPDTQYF. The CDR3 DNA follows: TGTGCCAGTACGTCTTCTCCAGATACGCAGTATTTT.

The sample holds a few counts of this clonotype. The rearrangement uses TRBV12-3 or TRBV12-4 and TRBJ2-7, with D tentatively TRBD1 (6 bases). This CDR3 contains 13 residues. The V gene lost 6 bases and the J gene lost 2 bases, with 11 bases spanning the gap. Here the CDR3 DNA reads TGTGCCAGCAGCAGGGACATTCCCTACGAGCAGTACTTC. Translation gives CASSRDIPYEQYF.

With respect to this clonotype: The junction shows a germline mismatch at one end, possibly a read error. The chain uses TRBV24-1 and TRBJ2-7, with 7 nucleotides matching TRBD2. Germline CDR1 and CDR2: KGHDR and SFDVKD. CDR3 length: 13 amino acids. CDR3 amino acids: CASSFSGNAEQYF. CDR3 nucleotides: TGTGCCTCCAGTTTCAGCGGGAACGCCGAGCAGTACTTC.

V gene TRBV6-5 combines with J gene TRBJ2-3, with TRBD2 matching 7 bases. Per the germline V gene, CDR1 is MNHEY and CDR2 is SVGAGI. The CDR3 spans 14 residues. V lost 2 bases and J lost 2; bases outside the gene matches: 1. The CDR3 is CASSYAGATDTQYF. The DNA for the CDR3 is TGTGCCAGCAGTTACGCGGGAGCCACAGATACGCAGTATTTT.

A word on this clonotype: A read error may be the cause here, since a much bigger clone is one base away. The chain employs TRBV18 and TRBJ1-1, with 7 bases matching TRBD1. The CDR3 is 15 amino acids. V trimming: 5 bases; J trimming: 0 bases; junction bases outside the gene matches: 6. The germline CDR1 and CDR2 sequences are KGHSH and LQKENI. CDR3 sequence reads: CASSGPGQLNTEAFF. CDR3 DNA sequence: TGTGCCAGCTCAGGTCCGGGACAGCTGAACACTGAAGCTTTCTTT.

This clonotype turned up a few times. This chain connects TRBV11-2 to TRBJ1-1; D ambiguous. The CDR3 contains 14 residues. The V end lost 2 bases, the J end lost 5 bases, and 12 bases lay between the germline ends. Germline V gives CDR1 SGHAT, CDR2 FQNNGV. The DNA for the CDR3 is TGTGCCAGCAGCTTATTGGGTGGGGAAACTGAAGCTTTCTTT. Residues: CASSLLGGETEAFF.

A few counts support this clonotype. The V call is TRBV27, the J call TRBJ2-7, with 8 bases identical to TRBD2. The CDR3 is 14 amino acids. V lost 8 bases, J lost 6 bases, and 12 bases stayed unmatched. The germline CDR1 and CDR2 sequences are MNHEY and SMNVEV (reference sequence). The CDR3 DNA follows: TGTGCCAGCCGTCATACGGGGGGGCCCCCCGAGCAGTACTTC. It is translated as CASRHTGGPPEQYF.

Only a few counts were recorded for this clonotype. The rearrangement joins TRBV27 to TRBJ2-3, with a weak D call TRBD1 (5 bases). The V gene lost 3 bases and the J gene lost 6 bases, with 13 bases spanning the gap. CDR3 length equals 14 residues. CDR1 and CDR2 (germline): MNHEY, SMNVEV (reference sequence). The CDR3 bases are TGTGCCAGCAGTTTGACAGCTACTGCTGATACGCAGTATTTT. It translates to CASSLTATADTQYF.

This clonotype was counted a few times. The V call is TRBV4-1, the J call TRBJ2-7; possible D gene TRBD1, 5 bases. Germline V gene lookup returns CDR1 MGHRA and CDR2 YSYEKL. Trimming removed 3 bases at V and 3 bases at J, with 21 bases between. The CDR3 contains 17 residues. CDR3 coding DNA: TGCGCCAGCAGCCACCAGACAGCCGAAATTCGGATCTACGAGCAGTACTTC. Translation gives CASSHQTAEIRIYEQYF.

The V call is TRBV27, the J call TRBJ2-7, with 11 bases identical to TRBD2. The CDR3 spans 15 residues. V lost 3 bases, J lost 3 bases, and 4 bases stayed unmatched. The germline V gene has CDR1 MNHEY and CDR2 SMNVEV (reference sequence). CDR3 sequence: CASSFGSGGDYEQYF. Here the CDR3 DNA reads TGTGCCAGCAGTTTCGGTAGCGGGGGGGACTACGAGCAGTACTTC.

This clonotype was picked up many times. The CDR3: CASTKGINNEQFF. The CDR3 DNA reads TGTGCCAGCACTAAAGGAATTAACAATGAGCAGTTCTTC. The chain is built from TRBV11-2 and TRBJ2-1; the D is unclear. Germline V gives CDR1 SGHAT, CDR2 FQNNGV. The CDR3 runs 13 residues. V dropped 7 bases and J dropped 5 bases, with 12 bases sitting between them.

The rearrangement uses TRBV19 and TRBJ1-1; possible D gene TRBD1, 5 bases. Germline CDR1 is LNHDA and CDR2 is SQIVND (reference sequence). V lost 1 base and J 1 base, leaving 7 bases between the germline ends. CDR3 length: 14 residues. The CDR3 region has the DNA TGTGCCAGTAGTATAGCAGGGACGAACACTGAAGCTTTCTTT. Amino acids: CASSIAGTNTEAFF.

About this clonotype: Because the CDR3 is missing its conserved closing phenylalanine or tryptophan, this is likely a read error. The CDR3 loop reads CASSSPWGSYEQYS. In DNA, the CDR3 is TGTGCCAGCAGCTCCCCTTGGGGGTCCTACGAGCAGTACTCC. V and J are TRBV7-9 and TRBJ2-7; D assignment may be TRBD1 or TRBD2 (5 bases each). CDR3 length: 14 residues. V dropped 4 bases and J dropped 1 base, with 11 bases sitting between them. The V gene's germline CDR1 is SEHNR and CDR2 FQNEAQ (reference sequence).

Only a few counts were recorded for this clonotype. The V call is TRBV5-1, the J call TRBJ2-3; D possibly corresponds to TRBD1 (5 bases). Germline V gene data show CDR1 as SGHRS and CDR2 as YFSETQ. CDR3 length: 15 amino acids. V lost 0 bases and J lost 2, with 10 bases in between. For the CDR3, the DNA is TGCGCCAGCAGCTTGGAGGCAGGGCTCACAGATACGCAGTATTTT. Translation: CASSLEAGLTDTQYF.

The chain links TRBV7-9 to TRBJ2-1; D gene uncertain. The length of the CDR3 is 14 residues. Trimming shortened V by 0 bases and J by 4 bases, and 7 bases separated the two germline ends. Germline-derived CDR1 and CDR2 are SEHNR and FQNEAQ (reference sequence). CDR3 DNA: TGTGCCAGCAGCTTAGCGACCCTTTACAATGAGCAGTTCTTC. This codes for CASSLATLYNEQFF. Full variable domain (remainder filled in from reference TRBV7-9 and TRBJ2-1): DTGVSQNPRHKITKRGQNVTFRCDPISEHNRLYWYRQTLGQGPEFLTYFQNEAQLEKSRLLSDRFSAERPKGSFSTLEIQRTEQGDSAMYLCASSLATLYNEQFFGPGTRLTVL.

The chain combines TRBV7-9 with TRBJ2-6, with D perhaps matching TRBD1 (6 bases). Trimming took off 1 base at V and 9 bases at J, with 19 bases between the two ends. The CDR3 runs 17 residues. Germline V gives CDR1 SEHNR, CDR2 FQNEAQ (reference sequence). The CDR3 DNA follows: TGTGCCAGCAGCTTAGGGTCCAGGGGCGACTCGGTCAACGTCCTGACTTTC. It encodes CASSLGSRGDSVNVLTF.

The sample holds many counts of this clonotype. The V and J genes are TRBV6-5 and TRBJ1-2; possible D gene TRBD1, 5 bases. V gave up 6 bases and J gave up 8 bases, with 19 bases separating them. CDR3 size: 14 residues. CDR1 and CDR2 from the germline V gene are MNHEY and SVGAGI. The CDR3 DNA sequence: TGTGCCAGCAGCCCCGACAGACGTATGGACGGCTACACCTTC. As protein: CASSPDRRMDGYTF.

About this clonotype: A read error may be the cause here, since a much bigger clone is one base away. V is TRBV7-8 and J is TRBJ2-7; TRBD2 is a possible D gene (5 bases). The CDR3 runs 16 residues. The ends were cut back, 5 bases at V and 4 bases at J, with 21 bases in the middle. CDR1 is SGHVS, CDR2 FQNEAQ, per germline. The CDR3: CASSEPREPRPYEQYF. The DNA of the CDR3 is TGTGCCAGCAGCGAGCCCCGGGAACCGCGGCCATACGAGCAGTACTTC.

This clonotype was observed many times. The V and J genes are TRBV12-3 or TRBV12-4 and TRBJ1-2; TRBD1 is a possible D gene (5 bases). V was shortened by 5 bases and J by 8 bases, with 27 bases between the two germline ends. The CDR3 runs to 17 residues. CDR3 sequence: CASSLDWPGTGGIGYTF. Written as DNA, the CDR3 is TGTGCCAGCAGTCTCGATTGGCCCGGAACCGGGGGGATCGGCTACACCTTC.